The rows below give T cell receptor beta chains drawn from one sample of a study of OX40 agonist ivuxolimab in advanced cancers. Profiling relied on immunoSEQ multiplex PCR, and the TCRdb table lists in-frame clones only, not all of them. The table has 60,000 or so clones, 80% to 90% seen once. The starting material was CD4+ or CD8+ T cells sorted from blood, obtained in a trial of the OX40 agonist ivuxolimab. Receptors originate from an adult with an advanced solid tumor such as melanoma, head and neck, liver or kidney cancer. Each CDR3 is given with its conserved first and last residue. D genes are given only for firm matches. For some rows the clone size is stated as once, few or many, or as a class when expanded; others skip it.

DNA,CDR3,V,size,D,J
TGTGCCAGCAGTCCCCGGGTAGCGGGATCCTACGAGCAGTACTTC,CASSPRVAGSYEQYF,TRBV27,few,TRBD2,TRBJ2-7
TGTGCCAGCTCGTCATATGGGAAGGGCAATGAGCAGTTCTTC,CASSSYGKGNEQFF,TRBV18,NA,NA,TRBJ2-1
TGTGCCATCAGCGAGGGACAGGGTAATACGAATTCACCCCTCCACTTT,CAISEGQGNTNSPLHF,TRBV10-3,few,TRBD1,TRBJ1-6
TGTGCCAGCGGGGGCCGGGGGGTAGGGACCCAGTACTTC,CASGGRGVGTQYF,TRBV27,NA,NA,TRBJ2-5
TGTGCCAGCAGTTTATCCAGGGGCTACGAGCAGTACTTC,CASSLSRGYEQYF,TRBV27,NA,NA,TRBJ2-7
TGTGCCAGATGTAGGACAGGGGCTAATGAAAAACTGTTTTTT,CARCRTGANEKLFF,TRBV5-3,NA,TRBD1,TRBJ1-4
TGTGCCAGTAGTTCCCGGACACCAGCGAACATCGGGGAGCTGTTTTTT,CASSSRTPANIGELFF,TRBV19,NA,NA,TRBJ2-2
TGTGCCAGCAGCTTGACACTGGGAGAGACCCAGTACTTC,CASSLTLGETQYF,TRBV5-6,NA,NA,TRBJ2-5
TGTGCCAGCAGCTCCGACAGGGGGGGAGACGAGCAGTACTTC,CASSSDRGGDEQYF,TRBV7-9,once,TRBD1,TRBJ2-7
TGTGCCTGGTCGCCAGGGGTGTCCTATAATTCACCCCTCCACTTT,CAWSPGVSYNSPLHF,TRBV30,once,NA,TRBJ1-6
TGCGCCAGCAGCACCGCAGGGTTCAACACTGAAGCTTTCTTT,CASSTAGFNTEAFF,TRBV5-1,NA,NA,TRBJ1-1
TGCGCCAGCAGCACGACTCTTACCAGGGCCAGAGATACGCAGTATTTT,CASSTTLTRARDTQYF,TRBV5-1,NA,NA,TRBJ2-3
TGTGCCAGCAGGCCCGGGACAGGGACCCCTTACGAGCAGTACTTC,CASRPGTGTPYEQYF,TRBV6-5,NA,TRBD1,TRBJ2-7
TGCGCCAGCAGCCTGGCCGGGACAGGGGTCGAGCAGTACTTC,CASSLAGTGVEQYF,TRBV5-1,NA,TRBD1,TRBJ2-7
TGTGCCAGTAGTATAGGGGCCTCTGGAAACACCATATATTTT,CASSIGASGNTIYF,TRBV19,NA,NA,TRBJ1-3
TGTGCCAGCAGCTTGGGTCACCTCTACTACGAGCAGTACTTC,CASSLGHLYYEQYF,TRBV5-6,NA,NA,TRBJ2-7
TGTGCCACCAGCAGAGACAGCGATGAAAAACTGTTTTTT,CATSRDSDEKLFF,TRBV15,NA,NA,TRBJ1-4
TGTGCCAGCAGTTTAGAGGCCCCAGCTTACAATGAGCAGTTCTTC,CASSLEAPAYNEQFF,TRBV27,once,NA,TRBJ2-1